Listed below are T cell receptor beta chains from one sample, sequenced in a study of blood T cells in healthy people across ages. TCRdb re-derived calls from the 5' RACE reads in MiXCR, one entry per CDR3 protein. The data show about 930,000 distinct CDR3 sequences, almost 30% seen once. The sample also formed part of further work on T cells of mothers and their children.

Sequenced input: blood. These receptors came from a woman between 35 and 50 years old in good health. The CDR3 runs from the conserved cysteine through the conserved F or W. The order of the fields is J gene, clone size, V gene, D gene, CDR3 DNA, CDR3 protein. D genes are given only for firm matches. Clone size, where shown, is once, few, many, or a class for clones that have expanded.

J gene: TRBJ2-6; clone size: .; V gene: TRBV5-8; D gene: TRBD1; CDR3 DNA: TGTGCCAGCAGCCGCCGGACAGGGGCTTCTGGGGCCAACGTCCTGACTTTC; CDR3 protein: CASSRRTGASGANVLTF
J gene: TRBJ1-2; clone size: many; V gene: TRBV6-5; D gene: .; CDR3 DNA: TGTGCCAGCAGTTATAGGGCGGGCTATGGCTACACCTTC; CDR3 protein: CASSYRAGYGYTF
J gene: TRBJ2-1; clone size: many; V gene: TRBV3-1; D gene: .; CDR3 DNA: TGTGCCAGCAGCCAAGGTCAAAGCAGGGGAAGGCAGTTCTTC; CDR3 protein: CASSQGQSRGRQFF
J gene: TRBJ2-5; clone size: .; V gene: TRBV28; D gene: .; CDR3 DNA: TGTGCCAGCAGTTCTCGCCGGGACCCGAGGGAGACCCAGTACTTC; CDR3 protein: CASSSRRDPRETQYF
J gene: TRBJ2-1; clone size: .; V gene: TRBV20-1; D gene: .; CDR3 DNA: TGCAGTGCTAGAGTAGGCGCCGATGAGCAGTTCTTC; CDR3 protein: CSARVGADEQFF
J gene: TRBJ1-1; clone size: .; V gene: TRBV7-8; D gene: .; CDR3 DNA: TGTGCCAGCAGCTTATTATCTGAAGCTTTCTTT; CDR3 protein: CASSLLSEAFF
J gene: TRBJ2-5; clone size: many; V gene: TRBV29-1; D gene: TRBD2; CDR3 DNA: TGCAGCGTACCAAGACTAGCGGTGAACCAAGAGACCCAGTACTTC; CDR3 protein: CSVPRLAVNQETQYF
J gene: TRBJ2-7; clone size: many; V gene: TRBV4-3; D gene: TRBD2; CDR3 DNA: TGCGCCAGCAGCCAAGATAGGGCTAGCGGGGGCCTAACCTACGAGCAGTACTTC; CDR3 protein: CASSQDRASGGLTYEQYF
J gene: TRBJ2-1; clone size: many; V gene: TRBV6-4; D gene: .; CDR3 DNA: TGTGCCAGCAGTGACTCAAGTCTGGGCTCCTACAATGAGCAGTTCTTC; CDR3 protein: CASSDSSLGSYNEQFF
J gene: TRBJ1-5; clone size: .; V gene: TRBV4-2; D gene: .; CDR3 DNA: TGTGCCAGCAGCCAAGATCCCTATTATGGCAATCAGCCCCAGCATTTT; CDR3 protein: CASSQDPYYGNQPQHF
J gene: TRBJ1-1; clone size: few; V gene: TRBV7-3; D gene: .; CDR3 DNA: TGTGCCAGCAGCCCCTCCGCAGGCCCGAACACTGAAGCTTTCTTT; CDR3 protein: CASSPSAGPNTEAFF
J gene: TRBJ2-7; clone size: .; V gene: TRBV18; D gene: .; CDR3 DNA: TGTGCCAGTATGGTGGGAATGGGCAACGAGCAGTACTTC; CDR3 protein: CASMVGMGNEQYF
J gene: TRBJ2-5; clone size: .; V gene: TRBV2; D gene: TRBD1; CDR3 DNA: TGTGCCAGCGATACGGGACAGGGACAAGAGACCCAGTACTTC; CDR3 protein: CASDTGQGQETQYF
J gene: TRBJ1-4; clone size: few; V gene: TRBV7-9; D gene: .; CDR3 DNA: TGTGCCAGCAGCTCGCGGCGCGGGGAAAAACTGTTTTTT; CDR3 protein: CASSSRRGEKLFF
J gene: TRBJ2-7; clone size: many; V gene: TRBV4-1; D gene: TRBD2; CDR3 DNA: TGCGCCAGCAGCCAAGAAGGCGGGGGAATCTCCTACGAGCAGTACTTC; CDR3 protein: CASSQEGGGISYEQYF
J gene: TRBJ1-1; clone size: few; V gene: TRBV14; D gene: .; CDR3 DNA: TGTGCCAGCAGCCAACAAGAGGGCACGACTGAAGCTTTCTTT; CDR3 protein: CASSQQEGTTEAFF
J gene: TRBJ2-7; clone size: .; V gene: TRBV30; D gene: TRBD1; CDR3 DNA: TGTGCCTCGGCGGGACAGGTGGCGCGCGAGCAGTACTTC; CDR3 protein: CASAGQVAREQYF
J gene: TRBJ2-7; clone size: many; V gene: TRBV3-1; D gene: TRBD2; CDR3 DNA: TGTGCCAGCGGGCTAGCGGGTTCCTACGAGCAGTACTTC; CDR3 protein: CASGLAGSYEQYF
J gene: TRBJ2-7; clone size: many; V gene: TRBV28; D gene: .; CDR3 DNA: TGTGCCAGCAGATCTGGGGGAGGGGGGCGGCTAACCTACGAGCAGTACTTC; CDR3 protein: CASRSGGGGRLTYEQYF
J gene: TRBJ2-1; clone size: .; V gene: TRBV7-2; D gene: .; CDR3 DNA: TGTGCCAGCAGCCCCCTGGCAGGGACATTTAACAATGAGCAGTTCTTC; CDR3 protein: CASSPLAGTFNNEQFF
J gene: TRBJ2-3; clone size: .; V gene: TRBV19; D gene: TRBD1; CDR3 DNA: TGTGCCAGTAGCCCACTCCCGGGACAGGGACCAAATACGCAGTATTTT; CDR3 protein: CASSPLPGQGPNTQYF
J gene: TRBJ1-1; clone size: .; V gene: TRBV28; D gene: .; CDR3 DNA: TGTGCCAGCAGTTTTACAGAGAAGAACACTGAAGCTTTCTTT; CDR3 protein: CASSFTEKNTEAFF
J gene: TRBJ2-7; clone size: few; V gene: TRBV29-1; D gene: .; CDR3 DNA: TGCAGCGTTGTGGGGATTCCCTACGAGCAGTACTTC; CDR3 protein: CSVVGIPYEQYF
J gene: TRBJ2-2; clone size: few; V gene: TRBV20-1; D gene: .; CDR3 DNA: TGCAGTGCTAGGCCCCCCGGCAGGGTGGACACCGGGGAGCTGTTTTTT; CDR3 protein: CSARPPGRVDTGELFF
J gene: TRBJ2-7; clone size: .; V gene: TRBV6-5; D gene: .; CDR3 DNA: TGTGCCAGCAGTCCCTCGAGTCTTGTCCACGAGCAGTACTTC; CDR3 protein: CASSPSSLVHEQYF
J gene: TRBJ1-2; clone size: few; V gene: TRBV15; D gene: .; CDR3 DNA: TGTGCCACCAGCAGAGGCCGGGAAACCTATGGCTACACCTTC; CDR3 protein: CATSRGRETYGYTF
J gene: TRBJ2-5; clone size: many; V gene: TRBV11-2; D gene: TRBD2; CDR3 DNA: TGTGCCAGCAGCCCCCGACTAGCGGGGGGCGGGGAGACCCAGTACTTC; CDR3 protein: CASSPRLAGGGETQYF
J gene: TRBJ2-3; clone size: .; V gene: TRBV18; D gene: TRBD2; CDR3 DNA: TGTGCCAGCTCACCACCTTCTAGCGGGGTGTTGGGAGATACGCAGTATTTT; CDR3 protein: CASSPPSSGVLGDTQYF
J gene: TRBJ2-7; clone size: many; V gene: TRBV4-1; D gene: TRBD2; CDR3 DNA: TGCGCCAGCAGCCAAGTAACCGGGGGGGTAGCCTACGAGCAGTACTTC; CDR3 protein: CASSQVTGGVAYEQYF
J gene: TRBJ1-1; clone size: few; V gene: TRBV6-5; D gene: .; CDR3 DNA: TGTGCCAGCAGTTCCCACGGGGCAGGGTACACTGAAGCTTTCTTT; CDR3 protein: CASSSHGAGYTEAFF
J gene: TRBJ1-1; clone size: few; V gene: TRBV15; D gene: .; CDR3 DNA: TGTGCCACCAGCAGTGGGGCGGGAGCTTTCTTT; CDR3 protein: CATSSGAGAFF
J gene: TRBJ1-1; clone size: .; V gene: TRBV15; D gene: .; CDR3 DNA: TGTGCCACCAGCAGAGATACGGGCACTGAAGCTTTCTTT; CDR3 protein: CATSRDTGTEAFF
J gene: TRBJ1-4; clone size: once; V gene: TRBV7-2; D gene: .; CDR3 DNA: TGTGCCAGCAGCTTAGGGGGGCTTTCAAGGGGGAAACTGTTTTTT; CDR3 protein: CASSLGGLSRGKLFF
J gene: TRBJ2-1; clone size: .; V gene: TRBV28; D gene: .; CDR3 DNA: TGTGCCAGCAGTATAGATGAGCAGTTCTTC; CDR3 protein: CASSIDEQFF
J gene: TRBJ2-2; clone size: few; V gene: TRBV15; D gene: .; CDR3 DNA: TGTGCCACCAGCAGAGATATGAGGAACGGGGAGCTGTTTTTT; CDR3 protein: CATSRDMRNGELFF
J gene: TRBJ2-1; clone size: .; V gene: TRBV6-5; D gene: .; CDR3 DNA: TGTGCCAGCAGTTACCGTCCCCAATCAGATTCCCAGGGCACCTACAATGAGCAGTTCTTC; CDR3 protein: CASSYRPQSDSQGTYNEQFF